Given below is one TCR beta chain in context. TCRdb keeps only in-frame clones here, not all; method: immunoSEQ multiplex PCR. Here the sample spans 40,000 to 60,000 clones, more than 85% being singletons. CDR3 length: 16 residues. Germline CDR1 and CDR2: LGHNA and YSLEER. The J segment lost 3 bases and the V segment lost 0 bases, leaving 6 bases of the junction unmatched. This entry is derived from a study of technical replicates of blood from several donors. This sequence originates from a human donor in good health. Some clones in this sample may be carry-over from other donors' samples. This chain uses TRBV4-3 with TRBJ2-3; 7 nucleotides match TRBD1. Sequencing input: PBMCs. CDR3 bases: TGCGCCAGCAGCCAAGACTGGGCAGGGGGTACAGATACGCAGTATTTT. It specifies CASSQDWAGGTDTQYF.